The 17 T cell receptor beta chains below all came from one sample that was sequenced in a study of blood T cell repertoires in COVID-19. Using immunoSEQ multiplex PCR, the repertoire was profiled, and TCRdb retains in-frame clones only, with some absent. Among under 350,000 clones listed, 75% to 90% were seen once. Specimen: peripheral blood. The receptors were gathered from a man aged 40-55 years with acute or convalescent COVID-19.

V and J are TRBV20-1 and TRBJ2-4, with D tentatively TRBD2 (7 bases). The V end was cut by 6 bases, the J end by 1 base, with 16 bases between. Germline V gene lookup returns CDR1 DFQATT and CDR2 SNEGSKA (reference sequence). This CDR3 comprises 15 residues. The CDR3 sequence is CSASPGGGAKNIQYF. The CDR3 bases are TGCAGTGCCAGTCCGGGGGGCGGTGCCAAAAACATTCAGTACTTC.

V usage is TRBV11-3 and J usage is TRBJ2-3, with TRBD2 matching 8 bases. Germline V gene data show CDR1 as SGHNT and CDR2 as YENEEA. CDR3 size: 16 residues. After removal of 5 bases from V and 0 bases from J, the junction contained 7 bases not matched to a gene. The CDR3 region is CASSPGGVSSTDTQYF. CDR3 DNA: TGTGCCAGCAGCCCCGGGGGGGTCTCTAGCACAGATACGCAGTATTTT.

J is TRBJ1-2 and V is TRBV24-1; TRBD1 matches 8 bases. V shed 4 bases, J shed 8 bases, and the junction held 8 bases outside the gene matches. This CDR3 comprises 14 residues. Germline lookup yields CDR1 KGHDR and CDR2 SFDVKD. The CDR3 loop is CATSDPGTGTGYTF. CDR3 DNA: TGTGCCACCAGTGACCCCGGGACAGGAACCGGCTACACCTTC.

This rearrangement joins TRBV13 to TRBJ1-2; 9 bases line up with TRBD1. J gave up 8 bases and V 5 bases, and 18 bases lay outside the gene matches. This CDR3 spans 17 amino acids. Germline CDR1 PRHDT, CDR2 FYEKMQ (reference sequence). The DNA of the CDR3 is TGTGCCAGCAGCGCCCGGGACAGGGAGCGGTCTTCGGGGGGCTACACCTTC. Encoded protein: CASSARDRERSSGGYTF.

The V gene is TRBV24-1, the J gene TRBJ1-6, with a tentative D call TRBD1 (6 bases). CDR1 and CDR2 (germline): KGHDR, SFDVKD. CDR3 length equals 19 residues. Deletions cut 2 bases from V and 5 bases from J, with 21 bases between. CDR3 sequence reads: CATSDSDRITKFNNSPLHF. The CDR3, as DNA: TGTGCCACCAGTGATTCCGACAGGATAACTAAGTTCAATAATTCACCCCTCCACTTT.

The chain carries TRBV13 and TRBJ2-7; TRBD1 might be the D (6 bases). V dropped 5 bases and J dropped 0 bases, with 17 bases sitting between them. Per germline, CDR1 PRHDT and CDR2 FYEKMQ (reference sequence). The CDR3 length is 16 residues. The CDR3 coding sequence is TGTGCCAGCAGCCTCGGAGCCGGGACACCCTCCTACGAGCAGTACTTC. The encoded protein is CASSLGAGTPSYEQYF.

This chain connects TRBV24-1 to TRBJ2-7, with D unclear. The CDR3 sequence is 9 residues long. The germline gives CDR1 KGHDR, CDR2 SFDVKD. Trimming left V 9 bases short and J 7 bases short, with 6 bases between. The CDR3 protein is CATSREQYF. The CDR3, as DNA: TGTGCCACCTCCAGAGAGCAGTACTTC.

The chain has TRBV12-3 or TRBV12-4 and TRBJ2-1, with D unclear. Trimming took off 1 base at V and 7 bases at J, with 5 bases between the two ends. This CDR3 has 12 residues. Here the CDR3 DNA reads TGTGCCAGCAGTTTAGACTTTAATGAGCAGTTCTTC. Translated: CASSLDFNEQFF.

This clone was found once. The V call is TRBV5-4, the J call TRBJ1-2; 8 bases map to TRBD1. Per the germline V gene, CDR1 is SGHNT and CDR2 is YYREEE (reference sequence). Unmatched junction bases numbered 14, after V lost 5 bases and J lost 2 bases. There are 17 residues in the CDR3. The CDR3 sequence is CASSSGQGRSSNYGYTF. The CDR3 bases are TGTGCCAGCAGTTCCGGACAGGGTCGATCGTCGAACTATGGCTACACCTTC.

The chain has TRBV5-4 and TRBJ2-3; possible D gene TRBD1, 5 bases. The CDR3 is 17 residues long. V lost 0 bases and J 0 bases, leaving 14 bases between the germline ends. Germline V lookup: CDR1 SGHNT, CDR2 YYREEE (reference sequence). In nucleotides, the CDR3 is TGTGCCAGCAGCTTGGGGGGCCGAAAGGCTAGCACAGATACGCAGTATTTT. It encodes CASSLGGRKASTDTQYF.

This clone was counted between two and nine times. V usage is TRBV25-1 and J usage is TRBJ2-7; the D gene is possibly TRBD1 (5 bases). CDR1 and CDR2 (germline): MGHDK, SYGVNS. The CDR3 is made up of 14 amino acids. V shed 2 bases and J shed 6 bases, with 14 bases lying between them. CDR3 sequence: CASSERGAAVEQYF. CDR3 nucleotides: TGTGCCAGCAGTGAAAGGGGTGCGGCAGTCGAGCAGTACTTC.

In its sample, this clone was seen a few times. The chain combines TRBV20-1 with TRBJ1-2; D is unresolved. This CDR3 comprises 12 residues. The V gene lost 3 bases and the J gene lost 8 bases, with 13 bases spanning the gap. CDR1 is DFQATT, CDR2 SNEGSKA, per germline (reference sequence). CDR3: CSASKTTGGYTF. Written as DNA, the CDR3 is TGCAGTGCTAGTAAGACGACGGGAGGCTACACCTTC.

The chain joins TRBV4-2 to TRBJ2-1, with a possible D match to TRBD2 (7 bases). The CDR3 covers 15 residues. Trimming left V 4 bases short and J 4 bases short, with 14 bases between. Germline values: CDR1 LGHNA, CDR2 YNFKEQ. The CDR3 protein is CASSPNGGPYNEQFF. Here the CDR3 DNA reads TGTGCCAGCAGCCCGAACGGGGGGCCTTACAATGAGCAGTTCTTC.

This rearrangement joins TRBV21-1 to TRBJ1-5; no DNA check was done on the table's D call, TRBD1. TRBV21-1 is labeled a pseudogene. The CDR3 runs to 19 residues. CDR3 in amino acids: CASSKEENRGRVGNQPQHF. For the CDR3, the DNA is TGTGCCAGCAGCAAAGAAGAGAACAGGGGGCGCGTTGGCAATCAGCCCCAGCATTTT.

V is TRBV4-1 and J is TRBJ1-4; 9 nucleotides align to TRBD1. The CDR3 has 15 amino acids. V lost 1 base and J lost 4; bases outside the gene matches: 1. CDR1 is MGHRA and CDR2 is YSYEKL in the germline V gene. The CDR3 loop reads CASSQGDRDNEKLFF. The CDR3, as DNA: TGCGCCAGCAGCCAAGGGGACAGGGATAATGAAAAACTGTTTTTT.

The J gene is TRBJ2-1, the V gene TRBV3-1 (or the pseudogene TRBV3-2); D not resolved. The CDR3 runs 14 residues. The V gene lost 0 bases and the J gene lost 2 bases, with 5 bases spanning the gap. Germline CDR1 LGHDT, CDR2 YNNKEL (reference sequence). The CDR3 sequence is CASSQDTTYNEQFF. CDR3 bases: TGTGCCAGCAGCCAAGACACTACCTACAATGAGCAGTTCTTC.

This clone was seen only a few times. The chain is built from TRBV5-1 and TRBJ1-2, with D possibly being TRBD1 (5 bases). The V and J ends lost 4 bases and 8 bases respectively, with 18 bases between them. Looked up from germline, CDR1 is SGHRS and CDR2 is YFSETQ. CDR3 length: 14 residues. For the CDR3, the DNA is TGCGCCAGCAGCGGGAGGGCGGGGGATTCCGGCTACACCTTC. Its translation is CASSGRAGDSGYTF.